This TCR beta chain was sequenced during a study of fetal regulatory T cell absence and autoimmunity. Study findings and constraints: Oligoclonal TCR enrichment in pancreas over cord blood reached over 90-fold for some clones. In IPEX, the enrichment was taken to support antigen-driven autoimmunity before birth.

As for this clone: The antigen is undetermined.

The assay was immunoSEQ multiplex PCR, and TCRdb's table has in-frame clones only and misses some. Altogether 85,000 to 100,000 clones are present, around 72% being singletons, with the ten largest covering 2%. V lost 3 bases to trimming and J lost 2 bases, with 12 bases between them. This CDR3 region has 14 residues. Looked up from germline, CDR1 is SGDLS and CDR2 is YYNGEE. This chain connects TRBV9 to TRBJ2-7, with D perhaps TRBD1 or TRBD2 (5 bases each). This receptor was taken from a male donor with IPEX syndrome. The sequenced material came from pancreas tissue. In nucleotides, the CDR3 is TGTGCCAGCAGCGCTGGGGACGGACCCTACGAGCAGTACTTC. Amino acid sequence: CASSAGDGPYEQYF.